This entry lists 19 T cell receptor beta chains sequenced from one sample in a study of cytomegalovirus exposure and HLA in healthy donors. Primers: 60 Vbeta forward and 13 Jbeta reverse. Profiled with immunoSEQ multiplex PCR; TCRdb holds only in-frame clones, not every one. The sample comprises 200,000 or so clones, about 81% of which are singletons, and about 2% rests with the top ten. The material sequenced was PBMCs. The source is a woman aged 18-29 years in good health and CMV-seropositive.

The CDR3: CASSRDRGNTGELFF. The CDR3 DNA is TGTGCCAGCAGTAGGGACAGGGGAAACACCGGGGAGCTGTTTTTT. This rearrangement joins TRBV6-5 to TRBJ2-2; 10 bases align to TRBD1. Per the germline V gene, CDR1 is MNHEY and CDR2 is SVGAGI. V shed 5 bases and J 2 bases; nucleotides not matched to a gene: 2. There are 15 residues in the CDR3.

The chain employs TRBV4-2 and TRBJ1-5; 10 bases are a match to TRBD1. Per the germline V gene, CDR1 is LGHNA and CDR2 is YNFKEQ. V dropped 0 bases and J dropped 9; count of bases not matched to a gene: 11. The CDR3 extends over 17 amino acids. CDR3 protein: CASSQDLGQGDKAPQHF. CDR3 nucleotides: TGTGCCAGCAGCCAAGATTTAGGACAGGGGGATAAGGCGCCCCAGCATTTT.

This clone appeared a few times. The DNA for the CDR3 is TGCGCCAGCAGCGAGACAGGGGGCGAGCAGTACTTC. Protein: CASSETGGEQYF. The chain couples TRBV10-1 to TRBJ2-7; 9 bases are a match to TRBD1. The CDR3 runs 12 residues. Germline loops: CDR1 WNHNN, CDR2 SYGVQD (reference sequence). V shed 6 bases and J 6 bases; nucleotides not matched to a gene: 3.

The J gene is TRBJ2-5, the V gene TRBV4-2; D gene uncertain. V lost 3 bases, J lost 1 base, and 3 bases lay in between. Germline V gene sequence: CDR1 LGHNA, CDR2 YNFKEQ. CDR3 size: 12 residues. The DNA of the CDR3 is TGTGCCAGCAGCCACGGCCAAGAGACCCAGTACTTC. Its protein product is CASSHGQETQYF.

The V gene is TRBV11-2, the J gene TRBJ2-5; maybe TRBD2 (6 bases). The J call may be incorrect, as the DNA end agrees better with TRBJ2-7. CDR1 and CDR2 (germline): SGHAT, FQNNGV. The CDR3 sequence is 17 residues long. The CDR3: CASSLDRDWGTPYEQYF. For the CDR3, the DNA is TGTGCCAGCAGCTTAGACCGGGACTGGGGTACTCCCTACGAGCAGTACTTC.

The CDR3 here is CASSPELLNTEAFF. In DNA form, the CDR3 reads TGTGCCAGCAGCCCCGAGTTGCTGAACACTGAAGCTTTCTTT. This chain links TRBV11-1 with TRBJ1-1; D gene ambiguous. Germline values: CDR1 SGHAT, CDR2 FQDESV (reference sequence). The CDR3 has 14 residues. Trimming removed 5 bases from V and 0 bases from J, with 10 bases in between.

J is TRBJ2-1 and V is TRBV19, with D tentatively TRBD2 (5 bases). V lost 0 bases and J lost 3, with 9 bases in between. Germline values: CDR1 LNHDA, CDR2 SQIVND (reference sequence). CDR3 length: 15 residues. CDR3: CASSIELDGYNEQFF. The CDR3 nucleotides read TGTGCCAGTAGTATAGAACTAGACGGCTACAATGAGCAGTTCTTC. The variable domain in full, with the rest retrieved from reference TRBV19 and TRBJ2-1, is DGGITQSPKYLFRKEGQNVTLSCEQNLNHDAMYWYRQDPGQGLRLIYYSQIVNDFQKGDIAEGYSVSREKKESFPLTVTSAQKNPTAFYLCASSIELDGYNEQFFGPGTRLTVL.

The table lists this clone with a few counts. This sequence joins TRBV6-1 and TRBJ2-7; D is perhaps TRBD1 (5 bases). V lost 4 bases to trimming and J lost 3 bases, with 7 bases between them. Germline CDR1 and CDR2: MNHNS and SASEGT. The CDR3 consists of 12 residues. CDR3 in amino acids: CASSAGYYEQYF. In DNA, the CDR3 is TGTGCCAGCAGTGCAGGGTACTACGAGCAGTACTTC.

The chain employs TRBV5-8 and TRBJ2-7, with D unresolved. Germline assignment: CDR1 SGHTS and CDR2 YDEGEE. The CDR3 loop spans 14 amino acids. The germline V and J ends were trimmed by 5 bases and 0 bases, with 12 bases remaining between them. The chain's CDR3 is CASRLTGFSYEQYV. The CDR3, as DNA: TGTGCCAGCAGGCTTACCGGGTTCTCCTACGAGCAGTACGTC.

CDR3 nucleotide sequence: TGTGCCAGCAGACCACCTTTCGACAGGGGGGAATATAGCAATCAGCCCCAGCATTTT. Translation: CASRPPFDRGEYSNQPQHF. V and J are TRBV28 and TRBJ1-5; 9 positions match TRBD1. Germline CDR1 and CDR2: MDHEN and SYDVKM. This CDR3 is built from 19 residues. With V trimmed by 6 bases and J by 0 bases, 15 bases remained unmatched.

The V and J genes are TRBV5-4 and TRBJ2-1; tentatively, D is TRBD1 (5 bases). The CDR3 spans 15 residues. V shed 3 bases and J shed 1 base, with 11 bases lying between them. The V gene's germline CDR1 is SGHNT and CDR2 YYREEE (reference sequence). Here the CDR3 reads CASSSTRVSYNEQFF. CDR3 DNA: TGTGCCAGCAGCTCCACCAGGGTATCCTACAATGAGCAGTTCTTC.

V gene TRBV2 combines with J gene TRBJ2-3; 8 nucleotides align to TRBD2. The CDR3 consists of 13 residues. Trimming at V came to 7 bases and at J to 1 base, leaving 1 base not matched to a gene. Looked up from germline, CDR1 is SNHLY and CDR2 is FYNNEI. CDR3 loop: CASTRGGTDTQYF. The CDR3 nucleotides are TGTGCCAGCACGCGGGGGGGCACAGATACGCAGTATTTT.

The CDR3, as DNA: TGTGCCAGCAGCACGGGACAAGGCTACAATGAGCAGTTCTTC. Translated, it gives CASSTGQGYNEQFF. V usage is TRBV7-2 and J usage is TRBJ2-1; D possibly corresponds to TRBD1 (6 bases). Germline CDR1 SGHTA, CDR2 FQGNSA. V was cut by 5 bases and J by 3 bases, with 11 bases left in between. The CDR3 contains 14 residues.

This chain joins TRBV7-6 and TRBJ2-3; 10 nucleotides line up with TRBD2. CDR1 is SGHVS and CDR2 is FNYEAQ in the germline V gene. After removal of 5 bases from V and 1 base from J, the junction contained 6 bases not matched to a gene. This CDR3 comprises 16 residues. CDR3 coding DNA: TGTGCCAGCAGCCCCATAGCGGGGGGCGGCACAGATACGCAGTATTTT. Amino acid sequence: CASSPIAGGGTDTQYF.

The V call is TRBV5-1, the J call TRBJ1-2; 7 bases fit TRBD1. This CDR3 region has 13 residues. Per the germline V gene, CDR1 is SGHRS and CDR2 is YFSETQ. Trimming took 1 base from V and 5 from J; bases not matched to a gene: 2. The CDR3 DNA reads TGCGCCAGCAGCTTGTCACAGGGGTATGGCTACACCTTC. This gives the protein CASSLSQGYGYTF.

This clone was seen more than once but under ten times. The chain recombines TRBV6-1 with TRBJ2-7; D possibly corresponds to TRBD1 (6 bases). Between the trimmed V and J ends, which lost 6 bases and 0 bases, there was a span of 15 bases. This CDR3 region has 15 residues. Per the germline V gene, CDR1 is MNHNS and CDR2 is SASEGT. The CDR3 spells CASSLHGDNSYEQYV. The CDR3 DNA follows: TGTGCCAGCAGCCTACACGGGGACAACTCCTACGAGCAGTACGTC.

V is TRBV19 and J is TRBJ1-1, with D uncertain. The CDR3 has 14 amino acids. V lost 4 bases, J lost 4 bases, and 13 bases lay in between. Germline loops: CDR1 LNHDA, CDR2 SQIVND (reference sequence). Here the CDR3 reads CASSNGGGSTEAFF. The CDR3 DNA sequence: TGTGCCAGTAGTAACGGCGGTGGTAGCACTGAAGCTTTCTTT.

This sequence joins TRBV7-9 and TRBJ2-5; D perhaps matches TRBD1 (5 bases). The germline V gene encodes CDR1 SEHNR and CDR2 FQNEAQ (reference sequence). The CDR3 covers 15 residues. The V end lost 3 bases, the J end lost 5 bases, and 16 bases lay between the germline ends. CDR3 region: CASSFGIRAGETQYF. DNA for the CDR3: TGTGCCAGCAGCTTTGGTATTCGGGCAGGGGAGACCCAGTACTTC.

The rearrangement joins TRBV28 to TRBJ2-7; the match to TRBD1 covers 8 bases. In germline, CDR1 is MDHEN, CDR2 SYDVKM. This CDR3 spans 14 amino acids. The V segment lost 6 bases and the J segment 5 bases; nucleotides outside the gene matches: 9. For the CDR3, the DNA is TGTGCCAGCAGCCCCCTGACAGGGGTAAACGAGCAGTACGTC. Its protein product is CASSPLTGVNEQYV.